The T cell receptor beta chain under discussion was sequenced for a study of blood T cell repertoires in COVID-19. Overall study: Collection of acute and convalescent COVID-19 samples took place in the United States, Italy and Spain.

This clone was seen just once. Per the original methods: Cell counts per sample came from amplifying reference gene primers. Produced via immunoSEQ multiplex PCR; TCRdb's table is partial and in-frame only. Clone size and V and J calls were adopted from that table, with D and trimming inferred from the DNA. Found here are 300,000 or so clones, roughly 90% of them singletons; the top ten hold roughly 1.1%. Germline V lookup: CDR1 SGHAT, CDR2 FQNNGV. V lost 5 bases and J lost 11, with 15 bases in between. The CDR3 runs 12 residues. This TCR derives from a woman in her 30s who had recovered from COVID-19. The sample taken for sequencing was PBMCs or T cells enriched from blood (not recorded which). The V gene is TRBV11-2, the J gene TRBJ1-1, with D possibly matching TRBD1 (6 bases). The chain's CDR3 is CASSASGVPAFF. The CDR3, as DNA: TGTGCCAGCAGCGCGTCAGGGGTTCCGGCTTTCTTT.